A selection of T cell receptor beta chains follows, all from one sample in a study of cytomegalovirus exposure and HLA in healthy donors. Profiling relied on immunoSEQ multiplex PCR, and the TCRdb table lists in-frame clones only, not all of them. The table records approximately 110,000 clones, around 73% of them present only once. The material sequenced was PBMCs. The receptors come from a woman in her 40s in good health and CMV-seropositive. The CDR3 runs from the conserved cysteine through the conserved F or W. The D gene is left open where the match is weak. The size entry is marked missing in some rows and otherwise reads once, few, many or a size class.

V	J	D	size	length	DNA	CDR3
TRBV19	TRBJ1-1	TRBD1	few	15	TGTGCCAGTAGTATAGTAGGGACAGGGACCCCTGAAGCTTTCTTT	CASSIVGTGTPEAFF
TRBV7-3	TRBJ1-4	NA	NA	14	TGTGCCAGCAGCTTAGAGGCAGGGGTTGGGAAACTGTTTTTT	CASSLEAGVGKLFF
TRBV7-9	TRBJ1-2	TRBD1	NA	15	TGTGCCAGCAGCTACTCCGGGACAGACTTATATGGCTACACCTTC	CASSYSGTDLYGYTF
TRBV6-5	TRBJ2-7	NA	few	13	TGTGCCAGCAGTTACGAGGGATCGGGCGAGCAGTACTTC	CASSYEGSGEQYF
TRBV5-1	TRBJ1-1	TRBD1	NA	13	TGCGCCAGCAGCCTCGGGACAGGGGCTGAAGCTTTCTTT	CASSLGTGAEAFF
TRBV11-3	TRBJ2-3	TRBD1	few	16	TGTGCCAGCAGCCCACGGACAGGGGGGAGCACAGATACGCAGTATTTT	CASSPRTGGSTDTQYF
TRBV10-3	TRBJ1-3	NA	NA	15	TGTGCCATCAGGGACAGCGTCAACTCTGGAAACACCATATATTTT	CAIRDSVNSGNTIYF
TRBV4-3	TRBJ2-3	NA	NA	15	TGCGCCAGCAGCCGAGACAGGCTAAACACAGATACGCAGTATTTT	CASSRDRLNTDTQYF
TRBV10-2	TRBJ1-4	NA	NA	15	TGCGCCAGCGGCGGGGAGGGGCGTCTTCATGAAAAACTGTTTTTT	CASGGEGRLHEKLFF
TRBV4-3	TRBJ1-1	NA	NA	13	TGCGCCAGCAGCCAAGAGGCCACCCAGTCGGCTTTCTTT	CASSQEATQSAFF
TRBV4-3	TRBJ1-2	NA	few	15	TGCGCCAGCAGCCTCACCGAGGGCGCTAACTATGGCTACACCTTC	CASSLTEGANYGYTF
TRBV6-5	TRBJ2-7	NA	few	13	TGTGCCAGCAGTCGACAGTCCTCCTACGAGCAGTACTTC	CASSRQSSYEQYF
TRBV2	TRBJ2-6	TRBD1	NA	15	TGTGCCAGCAGTTTCAGGGGGACCGGGGCCAACGTCCTGACTTTC	CASSFRGTGANVLTF
TRBV5-1	TRBJ2-1	TRBD2	few	14	TGCGCCAGCAGCCCCCCGACTAGCGGCAATGAGCAGTTCTTC	CASSPPTSGNEQFF
TRBV2	TRBJ1-2	NA	NA	12	TGTGCCAGAAGGGGGGGAGGTGATGGCTACACCTTC	CARRGGGDGYTF
TRBV6-5	TRBJ2-1	TRBD1	NA	14	TGTGCCAGCAGTGTCCGCACAGGGGCGAATGAGCAGTTCTTC	CASSVRTGANEQFF
TRBV9	TRBJ1-1	NA	NA	15	TGTGCCAGCAGCGTAGTAGGAGGGGGGGGCACTGAAGCTTTCTTT	CASSVVGGGGTEAFF
TRBV6-6	TRBJ1-1	NA	NA	14	TGTGCCAGCAGTTACGCTCCCGGGTGGACTGAAGCTTTCTTT	CASSYAPGWTEAFF
TRBV2	TRBJ1-5	NA	NA	14	TGTGCCAGCAGACTGCTCCTAGCGAATCAGCCCCAGCATTTT	CASRLLLANQPQHF
TRBV6-6	TRBJ2-1	NA	once	15	TGTGCCAGCAGTCCCACAGGGTACTCCTACAATGAGCAGTTCTTC	CASSPTGYSYNEQFF
TRBV7-9	TRBJ1-1	TRBD1	NA	16	TGTGCCAGCAGCTTTCCTCCCGGGACAGAGAACACTGAAGCTTTCTTT	CASSFPPGTENTEAFF
TRBV29-1	TRBJ2-5	NA	NA	14	TGCAGCGTTGAACAGGGCGACGCCCAAGAGACCCAGTACTTC	CSVEQGDAQETQYF
TRBV6-1	TRBJ2-3	NA	few	13	TGTGCCAGCACCTACCAGGGGCCAGATACGCAGTATTTT	CASTYQGPDTQYF
TRBV7-6	TRBJ2-7	NA	NA	15	TGTGCCAGCAGCGTAAGTCTCGGGAGCTCCTACGAGCAGTACTTC	CASSVSLGSSYEQYF
TRBV7-2	TRBJ1-1	NA	NA	14	TGTGCCAGCAGCTTAGAAGGACAGAACACTGAAGCTTTCTTT	CASSLEGQNTEAFF
TRBV11-3	TRBJ2-7	TRBD1	NA	13	TGTGCCAGCAGTATGACAGGGAGCTACGAGCAGTACTTC	CASSMTGSYEQYF
TRBV7-2	TRBJ1-2	NA	few	16	TGTGCCAGCAGCCTACGACAGGTCGCTACCTGGCAAGGCTACACCTTC	CASSLRQVATWQGYTF
TRBV7-2	TRBJ1-5	NA	NA	16	TGTGCCAGCAGCTTAGAGCAATTTGGTAGCAATCAGCCCCAGCATTTT	CASSLEQFGSNQPQHF
TRBV7-9	TRBJ1-6	NA	few	14	TGTGCCAGCAGCTTCACCTTGAGCAATTCACCCCTCCACTTT	CASSFTLSNSPLHF
TRBV6-5	TRBJ1-2	NA	NA	16	TGTGCCAGCAGTTACCACGAAGGAGGACCTAACTATGGCTACACCTTC	CASSYHEGGPNYGYTF
TRBV5-1	TRBJ2-7	NA	few	14	TGCGCCAGCAGCTTAGCGGACCGCTTCGCCGAGCAGTACTTC	CASSLADRFAEQYF
TRBV9	TRBJ1-4	NA	NA	14	TGTGCCAGCAGCGTAGGGGCCGAGAATGAAAAACTGTTTTTT	CASSVGAENEKLFF
TRBV10-1	TRBJ2-1	NA	NA	14	TGCGGCCAGCGGCTAACGGCCTCCTACAATGAGCAGTTCTTC	CGQRLTASYNEQFF
TRBV13	TRBJ2-2	TRBD2	NA	13	TGTGCCAGCAGCCCCCGGGGGGCCGGGGAGCTGTTTTTT	CASSPRGAGELFF
TRBV5-4	TRBJ1-3	NA	NA	14	TGTGCCAGCAGCTTACAGGGTTCTGGAAACACCATATATTTT	CASSLQGSGNTIYF
TRBV5-6	TRBJ2-2	TRBD1	few	15	TGTGCCAGCAGCTTCGGGACAGGGAACACCGGGGAGCTGTTTTTT	CASSFGTGNTGELFF
TRBV9	TRBJ2-7	NA	NA	15	TGTGCCAGCAGCGTAAGACAGGACAGCACCTACGAGCAGTACTTC	CASSVRQDSTYEQYF
TRBV7-9	TRBJ2-3	NA	NA	14	TGTGCCAGCAGAAAAGGGGTGGGCACAGATACGCAGTATTTT	CASRKGVGTDTQYF
TRBV5-1	TRBJ2-7	NA	NA	14	TGCGCCAGCAGCTTGGAACTAGCCGCCTACGAGCAGTACTTC	CASSLELAAYEQYF
TRBV25-1	TRBJ1-6	TRBD1	NA	15	TGTGCCAGCAGTGATCCGACAGGGGGTAATTCACCCCTCCACTTT	CASSDPTGGNSPLHF
TRBV7-9	TRBJ1-5	NA	NA	12	TGTGCCAGCAGCTCTACCGATCAGCCCCAGCATTTT	CASSSTDQPQHF
TRBV19	TRBJ1-5	NA	NA	13	TGTGCCGGCCGGGGAGGAAACGATCAGCCCCAGCATTTT	CAGRGGNDQPQHF
TRBV7-3	TRBJ2-7	NA	NA	13	TGTGCCAGCAGCTTATCCGGCGGCTACGAGCAGTACTTC	CASSLSGGYEQYF
TRBV6-6	TRBJ2-1	TRBD1	NA	14	TGTGCCAGCAGCGTTAACAGGGGGCGTAGTGAGCAGTTCTTC	CASSVNRGRSEQFF
TRBV5-6	TRBJ2-7	NA	NA	12	TGTGCCAGCAGCTCTGGCCCCTACGAGCAGTACTTC	CASSSGPYEQYF
TRBV19	TRBJ1-1	NA	NA	11	TGTGCCAGTAGTACCTGGACAGAAGCTTTCTTT	CASSTWTEAFF
TRBV5-1	TRBJ1-2	NA	NA	13	TGCGCCAGCTGGACAGCGCCACTCAATGGCTACACCTTC	CASWTAPLNGYTF